This TCR beta chain derives from a study of blood T cell repertoires in COVID-19. Study information: Some COVID-19 samples were acute and others convalescent; all came from the United States, Italy and Spain.

This CDR3 has 15 amino acids. V was clipped by 6 bases and J by 5 bases; unmatched bases: 11. Germline V CDR1 and CDR2: GTSNPN, SVGIG (reference sequence). Profiled with immunoSEQ multiplex PCR; TCRdb holds only in-frame clones, not every one. Of about 88,000 clones in the sample, about 83% were seen once. This chain uses TRBV30 with TRBJ1-2, with TRBD1 matching over 11 bases. Material: peripheral blood. The sequence was collected from a woman aged 55-69 years with COVID-19, enrolled during active disease. CDR3 region: CACLGPGTGGYGYTF. The DNA of the CDR3 is TGTGCCTGCCTGGGGCCCGGGACAGGGGGTTATGGCTACACCTTC.